Detailed here is one T cell receptor beta chain. Assay used: immunoSEQ multiplex PCR; TCRdb lists only in-frame clones, some missing. The data contain roughly 130,000 clones, approximately 84% of them singletons. This specimen comes from a study of PD-L1 blockade in urothelial cancer. Study-level information: There were a median of approximately 130,000 T cells in blood samples.

This sample's time point: pretreatment peripheral blood. V was cut by 5 bases and J by 0 bases, with 8 bases left in between. Germline-derived CDR1 and CDR2 are MNHEY and SMNVEV (reference sequence). The CDR3 consists of 13 residues. This clonotype was obtained from a man between 50 and 59 years old with urothelial cancer. V gene TRBV27 combines with J gene TRBJ2-7; D unresolved. The input for sequencing was PBMCs, taken around atezolizumab (anti-PD-L1) treatment. CDR3 in DNA: TGTGCCAGCAGTCGCAGAAGCTCCTACGAGCAGTACTTC. This encodes CASSRRSSYEQYF.